This T cell receptor beta chain appears in the sequencing data of a study of T cells in localized non-small cell lung cancer (dated by TCRdb to about 2020). With regard to the full study: The study examined T cell repertoires in roughly 240 patients with early-stage NSCLC and compared tumors with uninvolved tumor-adjacent lungs. The cohort consisted of around 250 treatment-naive NSCLC patients whose localized lung tumors had been resected. NSCLC patients had a mean age of roughly 66 years, and around 130 were male and 85 to 110 female. The full study reports these points: Because the study design was exploratory, TCR variables were selected using unadjusted p-values without false-discovery rate correction. Multi-region tumor sequencing was not performed, so intratumor heterogeneity could not be excluded. Of the top 100 tumor clones, a median of roughly 53 were detected in paired uninvolved adjacent lung; about 28 were also among that lung's top 100. The highest T cell clonality was observed in uninvolved tumor-adjacent lung, where clonality exceeded that of tumor, suggesting that antigenic responses were more focused in uninvolved tumor-adjacent lung. Longer overall survival was associated with higher T cell density in blood, whereas shorter survival was associated with higher clonality in adjacent lung.

The immunoSEQ Assay was used to sequence TCR beta CDR3 regions from DNA. Per the authors' processing: T cell density was computed as TCR beta template counts normalized to usable DNA estimated by amplifying housekeeping genes. Using the preseqR package, richness was estimated by extrapolating to 120,000 templates for tissue samples and 400,000 templates for PBMC samples. Clonality was defined as one minus Pielou's evenness. Differential abundance testing on productive amino-acid clonotypes, with a minimum total count of 5 and an alpha of 0.1, was used to identify tissue-enriched TCRs. Repertoire overlap between compartments was quantified with the Jaccard Index and Morisita Overlap Index. GLIPH grouped TCR beta CDR3s together with public tetramer-defined viral CDR3s, and a viral motif had to include at least three viral sequences and show V-gene enrichment. Here the immuneACCESS table is served through TCRdb, limited to in-frame sequences with V and J called. Missing clones are a known gap in these copies; in checked studies unresolved V genes cover under half, and the rest lacks a known reason. The DNA was the basis for D and trimming; V, J and clone size are from that table. The sample records approximately 150,000 clones, around 90% of which are singletons. The ten biggest clones cover approximately 1.5% of the sample.

This clone was counted a few times. The specificity of this receptor is unknown. Within one base of it there is no much larger clone, and no base qualities were kept. At diagnosis, tumor, uninvolved tumor-adjacent lung and peripheral blood were collected and then preserved as a mix of FFPE and fresh-frozen material. For TCR repertoire profiling, blood samples were analyzed in the form of peripheral blood mononuclear cells. The germline V and J ends show losses of 4 bases and 8 bases respectively, and no gene match explains 6 bases of the junction. From the germline V gene, CDR1 is SGDLS and CDR2 is YYNGEE. The CDR3 numbers 14 residues from cysteine through phenylalanine. The DNA shown is the 42-base CDR3, in frame from base 1.

The V gene is TRBV9 and the J gene is TRBJ1-4, with 9 bases matching TRBD1. The origin of this receptor is a female donor of 60 years or more with stage I lung adenocarcinoma. Sample: peripheral blood, taken before any cancer treatment. In nucleotide form, the sequence is TGTGCCAGCAGCCGGGACAGGGATCACGAAAAACTGTTTTTT. This translates into CASSRDRDHEKLFF.